This TCR beta chain came from a study of cytomegalovirus exposure and HLA in healthy donors. Findings and caveats of the study: TCR beta V- and J-gene trimming, according to a later analysis, was linked to a missense DCLRE1C variant.

13 Jbeta primers and 60 Vbeta primers were used for the PCR. Profiling relied on immunoSEQ multiplex PCR, and the TCRdb table lists in-frame clones only, not all of them. The sample includes about 140,000 clones, roughly four fifths of them seen just once. With regard to this clone: Its antigen is unidentified.

The CDR3 spans 11 residues. Trimming stripped 3 bases from V and 5 bases from J, with 3 bases between. The germline V gene encodes CDR1 MGHDK and CDR2 SYGVNS. This chain links TRBV25-1 with TRBJ2-3; D unclear. The TCR was taken from a man between 18 and 29 years old in good health and CMV-seropositive. Sequenced: PBMCs. The CDR3 DNA is TGTGCCAGCAGTGACGGAGATACGCAGTATTTT. Its protein product is CASSDGDTQYF.